These 29 T cell receptor beta chains came from one sample sequenced in a study of identical twins. Each CDR3 protein gets one entry after TCRdb re-called the 5' RACE reads with MiXCR. The sample holds about 260,000 distinct CDR3 sequences, about 7.3% seen once. The same data also went into a second study, on yellow fever vaccine responses in identical twins.

The source material was memory (CD45RO+) T cells sorted from blood. These receptors all come from a woman in her late teens or twenties in good health.

The chain employs TRBV6-1 and TRBJ1-1; D gene unclear. The CDR3 is 14 residues long. Germline V gives CDR1 MNHNS, CDR2 SASEGT. Trimming pared 7 bases from V and 1 base from J, leaving 13 bases between. CDR3 bases: TGTGCCAGCAAGGCGGGTGCAGCGAACACTGAAGCTTTCTTT. Translating it yields CASKAGAANTEAFF.

This clonotype was seen a handful of times. This chain links TRBV18 with TRBJ2-1; 7 nucleotides align to TRBD2. The CDR3 covers 15 residues. V was clipped by 7 bases and J by 9 bases; unmatched bases: 15. CDR1 and CDR2 (germline): KGHSH, LQKENI. The CDR3 spells CASLISNAGAGEQFF. DNA of the CDR3: TGTGCCAGCTTGATATCTAACGCGGGAGCCGGTGAGCAGTTCTTC.

This clonotype was observed many times. The rearrangement joins TRBV7-9 to TRBJ1-3; D gene unclear. The CDR3 length is 13 residues. The V end was cut by 7 bases, the J end by 3 bases, with 10 bases between. Germline CDR1 SEHNR, CDR2 FQNEAQ (reference sequence). The CDR3 bases are TGTGCCAGCATTGCGGGTTTTGGAAACACCATATATTTT. Translation gives CASIAGFGNTIYF. Drawing the rest from reference TRBV7-9 and TRBJ1-3, the complete variable domain is DTGVSQNPRHKITKRGQNVTFRCDPISEHNRLYWYRQTLGQGPEFLTYFQNEAQLEKSRLLSDRFSAERPKGSFSTLEIQRTEQGDSAMYLCASIAGFGNTIYFGEGSWLTVV.

This clonotype was detected only a few times. V is TRBV6-1 and J is TRBJ1-3; D is possibly TRBD1 (5 bases). The V end was cut by 7 bases, the J end by 9 bases, with 19 bases between. Germline-derived CDR1 and CDR2 are MNHNS and SASEGT. The CDR3 totals 14 residues. CDR3 sequence reads: CASTLGNGGATIYF. The CDR3 bases are TGTGCCAGCACCCTGGGCAACGGAGGGGCCACCATATATTTT.

This clonotype came up a few times. The chain joins TRBV9 to TRBJ2-2; possibly TRBD2 for D (5 bases). CDR1 and CDR2 from the germline V gene are SGDLS and YYNGEE. The V gene lost 0 bases and the J gene lost 4 bases, with 25 bases spanning the gap. This CDR3 contains 20 residues. The CDR3 DNA reads TGTGCCAGCAGCGTAGGACCCATACCGGACTTTGTGTCGGTCACCGGGGAGCTGTTTTTT. This translates into CASSVGPIPDFVSVTGELFF.

In its sample, this clonotype was seen a few times. The gene calls are TRBV10-3 and TRBJ1-1; D is unclear. CDR1 and CDR2 from the germline V gene are ENHRY and SYGVKD. Trimming pared 2 bases from V and 0 bases from J, leaving 7 bases between. This CDR3 is 14 amino acids long. In DNA, the CDR3 is TGTGCCATCAGTGAGCCAAATATGAACACTGAAGCTTTCTTT. It translates to CAISEPNMNTEAFF.

Turning to this clonotype: One junction end does not reproduce the germline sequence, and a read error may be involved. The chain joins TRBV20-1 to TRBJ2-3; D tentatively reads TRBD1 or TRBD2 (7 bases each). CDR1 is DFQATT, CDR2 SNEGSKA, per germline (reference sequence). This CDR3 spans 16 amino acids. The CDR3: CCASDPGGGSTDTQYF. The CDR3, as DNA: TGCTGTGCTAGTGACCCAGGGGGGGGGAGCACAGATACGCAGTATTTT.

This clonotype came up many times. The CDR3 nucleotides are TGTGCCAGCAGCTCTGGAGCCCACTACGAGCAGTACGTC. Translating it yields CASSSGAHYEQYV. This rearrangement joins TRBV3-1 to TRBJ2-7, with D unresolved. Germline V gene lookup returns CDR1 LGHDT and CDR2 YNNKEL (reference sequence). The length of the CDR3 is 13 residues. Trimming stripped 5 bases from V and 3 bases from J, with 11 bases between.

This clonotype was counted ten times or more. The V call is TRBV5-1, the J call TRBJ2-3; TRBD2 might be the D (6 bases). Germline V gene lookup returns CDR1 SGHRS and CDR2 YFSETQ. V was clipped by 3 bases and J by 0 bases, with 11 bases between them. The CDR3 has 15 residues. The CDR3 loop is CASSSLAGSTDTQYF. In DNA form, the CDR3 reads TGCGCCAGCAGCTCACTAGCAGGAAGCACAGATACGCAGTATTTT.

The rearrangement links TRBV2 to TRBJ2-2; 11 positions agree with TRBD2. After removal of 6 bases from V and 6 bases from J, the junction contained 6 bases not matched to a gene. The CDR3 covers 15 residues. The germline V gene encodes CDR1 SNHLY and CDR2 FYNNEI. The CDR3 DNA reads as TGTGCCAGCAGAGCTCTAGCGGGAGGTTCCGGGGAGCTGTTTTTT. Its translation is CASRALAGGSGELFF.

This clonotype was observed at least ten times. The chain employs TRBV6-1 and TRBJ2-1; 9 bases map to TRBD2. Trimming took 0 bases from V and 5 from J; bases not matched to a gene: 2. There are 15 residues in the CDR3. CDR1 and CDR2 from the germline V gene are MNHNS and SASEGT. Written as DNA, the CDR3 is TGTGCCAGCAGTGAAGCTAGCGGGAGCCACAATGAGCAGTTCTTC. It translates to CASSEASGSHNEQFF.

The chain recombines TRBV21-1 with TRBJ2-7; TRBD1 is the table's D call, not checked against the DNA. TRBV21-1 is annotated as a pseudogene. The CDR3 totals 16 residues. The CDR3 DNA reads as TGTGCCAGCAGCAAACTTCCCGACCCGATCTCCTACGAGCAGTACTTC. Translated, it gives CASSKLPDPISYEQYF.

This clonotype has a handful of counts. This chain uses TRBV2 with TRBJ2-3; no clear D gene. The CDR3 is 10 amino acids. Germline-derived CDR1 and CDR2 are SNHLY and FYNNEI. The V and J ends lost 7 bases and 6 bases respectively, with 5 bases between them. CDR3: CASTADTQYF. CDR3 in DNA: TGTGCCAGCACGGCGGATACGCAGTATTTT.

The CDR3 is CASRLAGAGNEQFF. In DNA form, the CDR3 reads TGTGCCAGCAGGTTAGCGGGAGCTGGCAATGAGCAGTTCTTC. The rearrangement joins TRBV6-5 to TRBJ2-1; TRBD2 matches 9 bases. The CDR3 extends over 14 amino acids. From germline, CDR1 is MNHEY and CDR2 SVGAGI. V lost 6 bases and J lost 6; bases outside the gene matches: 6.

This rearrangement joins TRBV12-3 or TRBV12-4 to TRBJ1-2; 7 positions match TRBD1. CDR3 size: 13 residues. J was trimmed by 7 bases and V by 7 bases; bases with no gene match: 9. The CDR3 is CASILPGQFGYTF. The CDR3 DNA reads TGTGCCAGCATACTTCCGGGACAGTTTGGCTACACCTTC.

The chain combines TRBV7-8 with TRBJ2-2; the D is unclear. CDR1 SGHVS and CDR2 FQNEAQ come from the germline V gene. This CDR3 spans 16 amino acids. V was shortened by 6 bases and J by 6 bases, with 20 bases between the two germline ends. CDR3: CASSQTVEIPSGELFF. The CDR3 DNA reads as TGTGCCAGCAGTCAAACTGTGGAAATCCCATCCGGGGAGCTGTTTTTT.

This clonotype came up many times. This chain links TRBV7-8 with TRBJ1-4; D gene ambiguous. Germline V gene lookup returns CDR1 SGHVS and CDR2 FQNEAQ. The V gene lost 5 bases and the J gene lost 8 bases, with 15 bases spanning the gap. CDR3 length: 14 residues. This chain's CDR3 is CASSPRAESEKLFF. CDR3 nucleotides: TGTGCCAGCAGCCCAAGGGCAGAAAGCGAAAAACTGTTTTTT.

This clonotype has at least ten counts. Written as DNA, the CDR3 is TGTGCCAGCAGTAACCTCCCGGGAGGGACTGAAGCTTTCTTT. This codes for CASSNLPGGTEAFF. The V call is TRBV6-5, the J call TRBJ1-1; D unclear. V was trimmed by 5 bases and J by 5 bases, leaving 15 bases between them. The germline V gene encodes CDR1 MNHEY and CDR2 SVGAGI. The CDR3 covers 14 residues.

This clonotype was counted between two and nine times. V usage is TRBV19 and J usage is TRBJ2-2; tentatively, D is TRBD1 or TRBD2 (5 bases each). V was clipped by 6 bases and J by 7 bases, with 18 bases between them. In germline, CDR1 is LNHDA, CDR2 SQIVND (reference sequence). The length of the CDR3 is 15 residues. DNA of the CDR3: TGTGCCAGTAGGAGGGACGGACGAAATAGCGGGGAGCTGTTTTTT. Protein: CASRRDGRNSGELFF.

This clonotype was picked up a small number of times. V and J are TRBV13 and TRBJ2-1; no firm D call. The germline V and J ends were trimmed by 2 bases and 1 base, with 9 bases remaining between them. The CDR3 is made up of 15 amino acids. CDR1 and CDR2 from the germline V gene are PRHDT and FYEKMQ (reference sequence). The CDR3: CASSLNLPSYNEQFF. In nucleotides, the CDR3 is TGTGCCAGCAGCTTAAACCTCCCTTCCTACAATGAGCAGTTCTTC.

This clonotype was counted at least ten times. The genes are TRBV15 and TRBJ2-7; tentative D call: TRBD1 (6 bases). The CDR3 is 15 amino acids. CDR1 LNHNV and CDR2 YYDKDF come from the germline V gene (reference sequence). V lost 0 bases to trimming and J lost 1 base, with 10 bases between them. CDR3 DNA: TGTGCCACCAGCAGAGAAGTAGGACAGTCCTACGAGCAGTACTTC. This gives the protein CATSREVGQSYEQYF.

This clonotype turned up a few times. The CDR3 protein is CATSDVLAGVTDTQYF. In DNA form, the CDR3 reads TGTGCCACCAGCGACGTACTAGCGGGAGTGACAGATACGCAGTATTTT. V gene TRBV24-1 combines with J gene TRBJ2-3, with 11 bases aligning to TRBD2. The germline V gene has CDR1 KGHDR and CDR2 SFDVKD. This CDR3 is built from 16 residues. With 7 bases clipped from V and 3 bases from J, the junction kept 8 bases outside the gene matches.

This clonotype came up many times. The CDR3 spells CASRGLAGGGPQYF. Here the CDR3 DNA reads TGTGCCAGCAGGGGACTAGCGGGGGGAGGACCCCAGTACTTC. The chain carries TRBV12-3 or TRBV12-4 and TRBJ2-5, with 15 bases aligning to TRBD2. The CDR3 has 14 amino acids. V lost 6 bases and J lost 9; bases outside the gene matches: 5.

There are many counts of this clonotype. CDR3 residues: CASSFGGMNTEAFF. CDR3 nucleotide sequence: TGTGCCAGCAGCTTCGGGGGAATGAACACTGAAGCTTTCTTT. The chain employs TRBV7-9 and TRBJ1-1, with D maybe TRBD1 (5 bases). CDR1 and CDR2 from the germline V gene are SEHNR and FQNEAQ (reference sequence). This CDR3 comprises 14 residues. The ends were cut back, 3 bases at V and 0 bases at J, with 8 bases in the middle.

There are a few counts of this clonotype. The CDR3 sequence: CASSPTESPLHF. The CDR3 nucleotides are TGTGCCAGCAGCCCTACGGAATCACCCCTCCACTTT. The V call is TRBV5-5, the J call TRBJ1-6; D not certain. The V end was cut by 4 bases, the J end by 10 bases, with 9 bases between. The germline gives CDR1 SGHKS, CDR2 YYEKEE (reference sequence). CDR3 length: 12 amino acids.

In DNA, the CDR3 is TGCGCCAGCAGCTTGGGCCTAACAGGAGCCCAAGAGACCCAGTACTTC. Protein product: CASSLGLTGAQETQYF. The chain recombines TRBV5-1 with TRBJ2-5; tentative D call: TRBD1 (5 bases). Trimming pared 0 bases from V and 1 base from J, leaving 13 bases between. This CDR3 comprises 16 residues. Germline V CDR1 and CDR2: SGHRS, YFSETQ.

The rearrangement links TRBV4-1 to TRBJ2-3; weak D call: TRBD2 (6 bases). This CDR3 is 15 amino acids long. The V end was cut by 4 bases, the J end by 4 bases, with 15 bases between. In germline, CDR1 is MGHRA, CDR2 YSYEKL. CDR3 sequence reads: CASSPQSWGADTQYF. DNA for the CDR3: TGCGCCAGCAGCCCACAATCCTGGGGGGCAGATACGCAGTATTTT.

The chain joins TRBV29-1 to TRBJ2-5, with 12 bases lining up with TRBD2. V lost 4 bases and J lost 1; bases outside the gene matches: 7. CDR3 length equals 16 residues. Germline V gene sequence: CDR1 SQVTM, CDR2 ANQGSEA. CDR3 sequence (DNA): TGCAGCGTTGGAACTAGCGGGGGGCTGGGCCAAGAGACCCAGTACTTC. This translates into CSVGTSGGLGQETQYF.

V and J are TRBV6-5 and TRBJ1-2; a weak D match, TRBD1 (6 bases). Germline loops: CDR1 MNHEY, CDR2 SVGAGI. The ends were cut back, 0 bases at V and 2 bases at J, with 13 bases in the middle. The CDR3 is 16 residues long. The CDR3 coding sequence is TGTGCCAGCAGTTACTCGAACCTCGGGACAAACTATGGCTACACCTTC. Protein sequence: CASSYSNLGTNYGYTF.